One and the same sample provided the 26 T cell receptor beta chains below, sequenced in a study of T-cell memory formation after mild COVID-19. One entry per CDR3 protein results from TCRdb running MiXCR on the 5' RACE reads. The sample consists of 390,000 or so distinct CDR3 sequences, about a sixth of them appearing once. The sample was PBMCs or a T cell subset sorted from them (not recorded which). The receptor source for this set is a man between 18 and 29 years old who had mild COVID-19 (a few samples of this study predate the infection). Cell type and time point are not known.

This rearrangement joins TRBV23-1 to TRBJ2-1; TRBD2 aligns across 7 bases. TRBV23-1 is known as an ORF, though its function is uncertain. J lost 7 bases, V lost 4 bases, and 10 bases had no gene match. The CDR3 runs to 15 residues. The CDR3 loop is CASSRSGKHQNEQFF. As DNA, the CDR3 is TGCGCCAGCAGTCGCAGCGGGAAACATCAGAATGAGCAGTTCTTC.

The CDR3 nucleotides read TGTGCCAGCAGCCCCGCGGGCCGCCAAGAGACCCAGTACTTC. Protein product: CASSPAGRQETQYF. The gene calls are TRBV9 and TRBJ2-5, with D tentatively TRBD2 (5 bases). CDR1 and CDR2 from the germline V gene are SGDLS and YYNGEE. V lost 4 bases and J lost 1, with 11 bases in between. The CDR3 loop spans 14 amino acids.

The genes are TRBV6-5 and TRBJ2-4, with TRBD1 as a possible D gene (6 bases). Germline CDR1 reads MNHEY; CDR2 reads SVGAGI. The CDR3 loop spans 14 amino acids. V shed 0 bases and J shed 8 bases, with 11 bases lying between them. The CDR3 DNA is TGTGCCAGCAGTTACTCGACAGGAACAGACATTCAGTACTTC. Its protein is CASSYSTGTDIQYF.

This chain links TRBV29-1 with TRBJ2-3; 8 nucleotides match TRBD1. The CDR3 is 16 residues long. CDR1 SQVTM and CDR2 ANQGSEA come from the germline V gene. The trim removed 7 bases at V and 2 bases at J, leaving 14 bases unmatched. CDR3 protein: CSDLGPGQAFTDTQYF. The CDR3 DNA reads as TGCAGCGACCTGGGTCCGGGACAGGCGTTCACAGATACGCAGTATTTT.

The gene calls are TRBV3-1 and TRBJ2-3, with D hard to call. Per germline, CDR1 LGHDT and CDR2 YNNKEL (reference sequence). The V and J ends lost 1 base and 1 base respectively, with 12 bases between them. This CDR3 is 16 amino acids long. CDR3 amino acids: CASSQGSSDRTDTQYF. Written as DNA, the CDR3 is TGTGCCAGCAGCCAAGGGTCCAGCGACCGCACAGATACGCAGTATTTT.

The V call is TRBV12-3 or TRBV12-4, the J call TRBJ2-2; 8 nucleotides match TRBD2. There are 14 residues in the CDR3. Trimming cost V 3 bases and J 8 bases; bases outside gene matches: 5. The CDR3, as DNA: TGTGCCAGCAGTTTTTGGAGCGGGGGAGGGGAGCTGTTTTTT. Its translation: CASSFWSGGGELFF.

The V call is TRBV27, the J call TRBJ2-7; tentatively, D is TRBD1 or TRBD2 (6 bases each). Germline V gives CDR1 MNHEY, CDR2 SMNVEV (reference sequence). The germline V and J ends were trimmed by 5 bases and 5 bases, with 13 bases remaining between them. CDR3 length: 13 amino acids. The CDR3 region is CASSGGPRNEQYF. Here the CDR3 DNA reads TGTGCCAGCAGTGGGGGGCCCCGTAACGAGCAGTACTTC.

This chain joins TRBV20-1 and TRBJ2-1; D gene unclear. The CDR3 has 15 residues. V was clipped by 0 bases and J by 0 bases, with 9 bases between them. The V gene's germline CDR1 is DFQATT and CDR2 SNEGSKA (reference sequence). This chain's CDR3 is CSARDGSSSYNEQFF. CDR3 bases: TGCAGTGCTAGAGACGGGTCAAGCTCCTACAATGAGCAGTTCTTC.

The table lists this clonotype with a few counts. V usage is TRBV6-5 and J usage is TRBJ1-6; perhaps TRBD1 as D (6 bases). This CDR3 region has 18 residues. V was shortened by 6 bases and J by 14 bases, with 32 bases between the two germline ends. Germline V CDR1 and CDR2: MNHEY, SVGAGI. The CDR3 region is CASRKLSGSGTISSTLHF. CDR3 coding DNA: TGTGCCAGCAGGAAGTTGTCAGGATCCGGGACAATTTCCTCCACCCTCCACTTT.

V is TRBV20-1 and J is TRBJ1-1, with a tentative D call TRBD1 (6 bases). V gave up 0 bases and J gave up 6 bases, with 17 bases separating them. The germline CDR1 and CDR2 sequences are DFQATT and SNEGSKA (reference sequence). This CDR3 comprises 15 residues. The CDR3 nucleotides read TGCAGTGCTAGAGACCCCGGCGGGGGCGTTTCTGAAGCTTTCTTT. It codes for CSARDPGGGVSEAFF.

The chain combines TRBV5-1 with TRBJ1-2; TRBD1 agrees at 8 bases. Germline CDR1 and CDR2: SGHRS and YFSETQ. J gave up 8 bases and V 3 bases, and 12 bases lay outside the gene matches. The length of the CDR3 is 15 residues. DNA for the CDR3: TGCGCCAGCAGCTCGCCCACAGGGGGACTCCGCGGCTACACCTTC. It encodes CASSSPTGGLRGYTF.

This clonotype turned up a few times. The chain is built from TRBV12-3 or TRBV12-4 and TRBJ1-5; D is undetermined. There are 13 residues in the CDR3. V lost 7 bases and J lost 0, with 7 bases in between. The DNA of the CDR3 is TGTGCCAGCACCCCAAATAGCAATCAGCCCCAGCATTTT. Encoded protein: CASTPNSNQPQHF.

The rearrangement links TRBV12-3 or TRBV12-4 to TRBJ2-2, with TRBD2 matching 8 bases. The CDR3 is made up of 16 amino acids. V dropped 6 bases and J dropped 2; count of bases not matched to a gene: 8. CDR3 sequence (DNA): TGTGCCAGCAGGACCGGAGCGGGAGACAACACCGGGGAGCTGTTTTTT. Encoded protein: CASRTGAGDNTGELFF.

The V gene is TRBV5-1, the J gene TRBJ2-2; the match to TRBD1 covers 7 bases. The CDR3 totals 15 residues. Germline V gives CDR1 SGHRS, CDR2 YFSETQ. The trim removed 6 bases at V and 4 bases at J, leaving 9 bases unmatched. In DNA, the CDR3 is TGCGCCAGCACGCAAGGGGGCCAGATCACCGGGGAGCTGTTTTTT. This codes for CASTQGGQITGELFF.

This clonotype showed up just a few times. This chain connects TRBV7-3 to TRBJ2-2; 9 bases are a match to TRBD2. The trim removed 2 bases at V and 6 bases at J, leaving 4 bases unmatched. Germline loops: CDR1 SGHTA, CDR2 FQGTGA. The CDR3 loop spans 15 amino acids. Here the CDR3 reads CASSLSSGVSGELFF. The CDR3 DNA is TGTGCCAGCAGCTTATCTAGCGGGGTGTCCGGGGAGCTGTTTTTT. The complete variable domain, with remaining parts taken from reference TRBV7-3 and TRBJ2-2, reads GAGVSQTPSNKVTEKGKYVELRCDPISGHTALYWYRQSLGQGPEFLIYFQGTGAADDSGLPNDRFFAVRPEGSVSTLKIQRTERGDSAVYLCASSLSSGVSGELFFGEGSRLTVL.

Written as DNA, the CDR3 is TGCGCCAGCTCAAGACAGGGTCCGCTCTCCGAGCAGTACTTC. Translating gives CASSRQGPLSEQYF. The chain couples TRBV5-1 to TRBJ2-7, with 7 bases identical to TRBD1. V dropped 7 bases and J dropped 6; count of bases not matched to a gene: 13. Germline CDR1 reads SGHRS; CDR2 reads YFSETQ. The CDR3 spans 14 residues.

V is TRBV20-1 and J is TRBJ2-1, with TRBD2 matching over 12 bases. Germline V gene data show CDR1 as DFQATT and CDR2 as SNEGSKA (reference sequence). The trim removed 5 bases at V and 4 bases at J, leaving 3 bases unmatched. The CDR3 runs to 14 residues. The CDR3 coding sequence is TGCAGTGCTCCGACTAGCGGGGGATACAATGAGCAGTTCTTC. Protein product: CSAPTSGGYNEQFF.

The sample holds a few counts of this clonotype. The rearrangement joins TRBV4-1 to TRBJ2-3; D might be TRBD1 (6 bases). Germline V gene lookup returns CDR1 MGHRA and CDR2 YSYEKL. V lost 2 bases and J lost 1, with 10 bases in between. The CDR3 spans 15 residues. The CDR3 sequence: CASSQNRERTDTQYF. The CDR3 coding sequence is TGCGCCAGCAGCCAAAACAGGGAACGCACAGATACGCAGTATTTT.

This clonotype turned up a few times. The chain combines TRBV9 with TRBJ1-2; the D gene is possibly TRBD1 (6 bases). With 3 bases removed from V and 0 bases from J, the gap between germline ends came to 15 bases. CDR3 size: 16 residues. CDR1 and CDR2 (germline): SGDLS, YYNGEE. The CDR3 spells CASSGGGAVANYGYTF. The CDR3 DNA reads TGTGCCAGCAGCGGAGGGGGAGCAGTGGCTAACTATGGCTACACCTTC.

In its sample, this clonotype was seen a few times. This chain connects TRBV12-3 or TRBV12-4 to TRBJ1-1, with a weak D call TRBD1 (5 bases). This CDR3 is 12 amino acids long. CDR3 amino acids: CAPARGNTEAFF. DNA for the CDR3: TGTGCACCCGCGAGGGGGAACACTGAAGCTTTCTTT.

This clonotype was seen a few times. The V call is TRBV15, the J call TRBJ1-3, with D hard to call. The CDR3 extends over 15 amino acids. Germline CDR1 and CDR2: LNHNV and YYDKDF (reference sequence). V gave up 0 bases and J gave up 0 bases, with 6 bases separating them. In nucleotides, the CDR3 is TGTGCCACCAGCAGAGATCAAGGCTCTGGAAACACCATATATTTT. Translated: CATSRDQGSGNTIYF. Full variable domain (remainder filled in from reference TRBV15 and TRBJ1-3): DAMVIQNPRYQVTQFGKPVTLSCSQTLNHNVMYWYQQKSSQAPKLLFHYYDKDFNNEADTPDNFQSRRPNTSFCFLDIRSPGLGDTAMYLCATSRDQGSGNTIYFGEGSWLTVV.

The CDR3 sequence: CASSDRQGRYGYTF. The CDR3 nucleotides read TGTGCCAGCAGCGATCGACAGGGCCGCTATGGCTACACCTTC. The chain combines TRBV11-2 with TRBJ1-2; 7 nucleotides align to TRBD1. Germline CDR1 SGHAT, CDR2 FQNNGV. The CDR3 is 14 amino acids. Trimming took 5 bases from V and 4 from J; bases not matched to a gene: 7.

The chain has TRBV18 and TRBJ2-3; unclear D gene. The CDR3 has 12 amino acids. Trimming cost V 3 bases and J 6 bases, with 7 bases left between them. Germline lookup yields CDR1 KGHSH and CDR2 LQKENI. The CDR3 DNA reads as TGTGCCAGCTCACCGACGAGGGATACGCAGTATTTT. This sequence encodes CASSPTRDTQYF.

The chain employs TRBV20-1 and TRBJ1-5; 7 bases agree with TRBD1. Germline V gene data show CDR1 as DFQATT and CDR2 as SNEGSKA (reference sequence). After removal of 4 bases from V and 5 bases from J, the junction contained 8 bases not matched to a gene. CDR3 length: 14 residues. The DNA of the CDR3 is TGCAGTGCTACCCCAGGGGGGATCTATCAGCCCCAGCATTTT. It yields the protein CSATPGGIYQPQHF.

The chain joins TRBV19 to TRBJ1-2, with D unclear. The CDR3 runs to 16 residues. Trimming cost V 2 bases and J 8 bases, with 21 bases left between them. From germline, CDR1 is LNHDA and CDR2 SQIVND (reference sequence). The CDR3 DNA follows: TGTGCCAGTAGTATACTCCCCAACGCGGTGGAAGGGGGCTACACCTTC. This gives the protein CASSILPNAVEGGYTF.

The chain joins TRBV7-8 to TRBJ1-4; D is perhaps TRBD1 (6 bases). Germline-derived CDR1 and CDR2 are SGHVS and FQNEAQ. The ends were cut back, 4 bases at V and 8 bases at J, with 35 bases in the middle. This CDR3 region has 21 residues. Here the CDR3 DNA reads TGTGCCAGCAGCTCCCACTTATACCGCAGGGGCCTTAGGATGAGAGGGGAAAAACTGTTTTTT. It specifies CASSSHLYRRGLRMRGEKLFF.